These 27 T cell receptor beta chains were sequenced from one sample in a study of cytomegalovirus exposure and HLA in healthy donors. 60 Vbeta and 13 Jbeta primers were used in PCR. Method: immunoSEQ multiplex PCR; TCRdb's copy keeps in-frame clones and lacks some. Found here are about 180,000 clones, over 75% of them singletons; the top ten hold more than 0.5%. Sequencing was done on a sample of PBMCs. These receptors were taken from a woman between 45 and 60 years old in good health and CMV-seronegative.

The chain carries TRBV6-5 and TRBJ1-5; D may be TRBD1 (6 bases). From germline, CDR1 is MNHEY and CDR2 SVGAGI. Between the trimmed V and J ends, which lost 6 bases and 5 bases, there was a span of 14 bases. This CDR3 is built from 14 residues. The CDR3: CASRARGADQPQHF. Written as DNA, the CDR3 is TGTGCCAGCAGGGCCAGGGGAGCGGATCAGCCCCAGCATTTT.

This sequence joins TRBV11-1 and TRBJ2-1, with TRBD2 identical over 9 bases. CDR3 size: 15 residues. The trim removed 3 bases at V and 6 bases at J, leaving 6 bases unmatched. Germline V gene sequence: CDR1 SGHAT, CDR2 FQDESV (reference sequence). Written as DNA, the CDR3 is TGTGCCAGCAGCTTTAGTAGCGGGAGAATCAATGAGCAGTTCTTC. Encoded protein: CASSFSSGRINEQFF.

The chain is built from TRBV6-7 and TRBJ2-6; no clear D gene. TRBV6-7 is known as an ORF, though its function is uncertain. The length of the CDR3 is 16 residues. Trimming pared 7 bases from V and 4 bases from J, leaving 17 bases between. Written as DNA, the CDR3 is TGTGCCAGCACTTCACAGAACACCCCAGGGGCCAACGTCCTGACTTTC. Protein sequence: CASTSQNTPGANVLTF.

This chain's CDR3 is CASSSYRDRALYGYTF. CDR3 DNA: TGTGCCAGCAGCTCCTACCGGGACAGGGCCCTCTATGGCTACACCTTC. This chain links TRBV5-4 with TRBJ1-2; 9 bases match TRBD1. Looked up from germline, CDR1 is SGHNT and CDR2 is YYREEE (reference sequence). This CDR3 contains 16 residues. The V and J ends lost 3 bases and 4 bases, in that order; junction bases with no gene match: 10.

This chain joins TRBV5-4 and TRBJ2-2; D gene ambiguous. V dropped 1 base and J dropped 0 bases, with 10 bases sitting between them. CDR1 SGHNT and CDR2 YYREEE come from the germline V gene (reference sequence). This CDR3 is built from 16 residues. CDR3 nucleotides: TGTGCCAGCAGCTTGTTCAGAAAGTCGAACACCGGGGAGCTGTTTTTT. Amino acids: CASSLFRKSNTGELFF.

This rearrangement joins TRBV29-1 to TRBJ2-1, with 10 bases identical to TRBD2. J lost 3 bases, V lost 6 bases, and 20 bases had no gene match. Per germline, CDR1 SQVTM and CDR2 ANQGSEA. The CDR3 has 19 residues. CDR3 DNA sequence: TGCAGCGTCCCCGGGGTCGAGCGGGAGGGGCGTCGGGACTACAATGAGCAGTTCTTC. Amino acids: CSVPGVEREGRRDYNEQFF.

The chain links TRBV9 to TRBJ1-3; weak D call: TRBD1 (5 bases). CDR1 is SGDLS and CDR2 is YYNGEE in the germline V gene. The ends were cut back, 1 base at V and 0 bases at J, with 14 bases in the middle. The CDR3 has 17 amino acids. The CDR3, as DNA: TGTGCCAGCAGCGTAAGTTCACAGGCCAGCTCTGGAAACACCATATATTTT. It is translated as CASSVSSQASSGNTIYF.

The chain links TRBV9 to TRBJ2-3, with D maybe TRBD1 (5 bases). CDR1 and CDR2 (germline): SGDLS, YYNGEE. The CDR3 consists of 15 residues. V lost 3 bases and J lost 2, with 13 bases in between. The CDR3 DNA is TGTGCCAGCAGCGCGAGAAGGGGAATCACAGATACGCAGTATTTT. Translated: CASSARRGITDTQYF.

This sequence joins TRBV11-2 and TRBJ2-2; 14 positions agree with TRBD2. J was trimmed by 5 bases and V by 1 base; bases with no gene match: 0. This CDR3 is 16 amino acids long. Germline lookup yields CDR1 SGHAT and CDR2 FQNNGV. The CDR3 loop is CASSLGTSGGTGELFF. CDR3 sequence (DNA): TGTGCCAGCAGCTTAGGGACTAGCGGGGGGACCGGGGAGCTGTTTTTT.

This clone was detected a few times. This chain links TRBV10-3 with TRBJ1-6; 7 bases are shared with TRBD1. The CDR3 is 14 residues long. CDR1 is ENHRY, CDR2 SYGVKD, per germline. V lost 5 bases and J lost 7; bases outside the gene matches: 5. The CDR3 DNA reads TGTGCCATCAGTCAGGACAGGAGGAATTCACCCCTCCACTTT. Its translation: CAISQDRRNSPLHF.

V usage is TRBV5-1 and J usage is TRBJ2-1; D uncertain. CDR3 length: 14 residues. V lost 3 bases and J lost 2, with 9 bases in between. Germline V CDR1 and CDR2: SGHRS, YFSETQ. CDR3: CASSSSSTYNEQFF. As DNA, the CDR3 is TGCGCCAGCAGCTCCTCTAGTACCTACAATGAGCAGTTCTTC.

The V gene is TRBV29-1, the J gene TRBJ1-1; D perhaps matches TRBD1 (6 bases). The CDR3 spans 14 residues. Germline V gene data show CDR1 as SQVTM and CDR2 as ANQGSEA. V was clipped by 6 bases and J by 3 bases, with 17 bases between them. The CDR3 sequence: CSVRDTTRDTEAFF. In DNA, the CDR3 is TGCAGCGTGAGGGACACTACCAGGGACACTGAAGCTTTCTTT.

The V call is TRBV9, the J call TRBJ1-1; no clear D gene. The germline V gene has CDR1 SGDLS and CDR2 YYNGEE. The V and J ends lost 4 bases and 0 bases respectively, with 13 bases between them. The CDR3 runs 15 residues. CDR3 sequence: CASSPWANLNTEAFF. The CDR3 DNA reads as TGTGCCAGCAGCCCTTGGGCGAACCTGAACACTGAAGCTTTCTTT.

The chain uses TRBV9 and TRBJ2-5; 8 nucleotides line up with TRBD2. V lost 3 bases and J lost 5; bases outside the gene matches: 6. Germline lookup yields CDR1 SGDLS and CDR2 YYNGEE. CDR3 length: 14 amino acids. CDR3 DNA: TGTGCCAGCAGCGCCAGCGGGGGCGGGGAGACCCAGTACTTC. Its protein is CASSASGGGETQYF. Full variable domain (remainder filled in from reference TRBV9 and TRBJ2-5): DSGVTQTPKHLITATGQRVTLRCSPRSGDLSVYWYQQSLDQGLQFLIQYYNGEERAKGNILERFSAQQFPDLHSELNLSSLELGDSALYFCASSASGGGETQYFGPGTRLLVL.

This clone came up a few times. In DNA, the CDR3 is TGTGCCAGCGGGCAGACCCCTGGAAACACCATATATTTT. This translates into CASGQTPGNTIYF. The chain is built from TRBV2 and TRBJ1-3; D unresolved. Trimming stripped 8 bases from V and 2 bases from J, with 10 bases between. Germline loops: CDR1 SNHLY, CDR2 FYNNEI. The CDR3 is 13 amino acids.

This clone was recorded only once. This chain connects TRBV28 to TRBJ1-3; 7 bases match TRBD1. Per the germline V gene, CDR1 is MDHEN and CDR2 is SYDVKM. J lost 4 bases, V lost 7 bases, and 13 bases had no gene match. CDR3 length: 16 residues. CDR3 in amino acids: CASTPTGQRLGNTIYF. CDR3 coding DNA: TGTGCCAGCACCCCGACAGGGCAAAGGCTCGGAAACACCATATATTTT.

The chain is built from TRBV30 and TRBJ2-5, with TRBD2 matching 11 bases. The CDR3 spans 16 residues. Germline values: CDR1 GTSNPN, CDR2 SVGIG (reference sequence). V trimming: 0 bases; J trimming: 6 bases; junction bases outside the gene matches: 9. CDR3 sequence: CAWSVIFGTSGKTQYF. The CDR3 region has the DNA TGTGCCTGGAGTGTAATTTTCGGGACTAGCGGAAAGACCCAGTACTTC.

The rearrangement links TRBV19 to TRBJ2-5, with no clear D. The J call may be mistaken, given a closer DNA end match to TRBJ2-7. This CDR3 has 11 amino acids. Germline V gene sequence: CDR1 LNHDA, CDR2 SQIVND (reference sequence). In DNA form, the CDR3 reads TGTGCCAGTAGCAACCTCTACGAGCAGTACTTC. Amino acid sequence: CASSNLYEQYF.

The chain couples TRBV5-1 to TRBJ2-3; tentative D call: TRBD1 (6 bases). Trimming removed 8 bases at V and 0 bases at J, with 13 bases between. The V gene's germline CDR1 is SGHRS and CDR2 YFSETQ. The CDR3 consists of 14 residues. The CDR3 reads CASQIGQSTDTQYF. The CDR3 bases are TGCGCCAGTCAAATTGGACAGAGCACAGATACGCAGTATTTT.

The V gene is TRBV5-4, the J gene TRBJ2-7; D unclear. The CDR3 has 10 amino acids. The germline V gene encodes CDR1 SGHNT and CDR2 YYREEE (reference sequence). V gave up 8 bases and J gave up 0 bases, with 3 bases separating them. The CDR3 here is CASNSYEQYF. The DNA for the CDR3 is TGTGCCAGTAACTCCTACGAGCAGTACTTC.

The V call is TRBV6-5, the J call TRBJ1-2; D uncertain. The germline V gene has CDR1 MNHEY and CDR2 SVGAGI. The V and J ends lost 2 bases and 4 bases respectively, with 8 bases between them. The CDR3 loop spans 13 amino acids. CDR3 sequence (DNA): TGTGCCAGCAGTTACACAGATTCCTATGGCTACACCTTC. This encodes CASSYTDSYGYTF.

The chain has TRBV5-6 and TRBJ1-2; D unresolved. The CDR3 is 14 amino acids. From germline, CDR1 is SGHDT and CDR2 YYEEEE. V lost 1 base and J 4 bases, leaving 11 bases between the germline ends. The CDR3 is CASSLYSPFYGYTF. The CDR3 bases are TGTGCCAGCAGCTTGTACAGCCCATTCTATGGCTACACCTTC.

CDR3 residues: CAWSILRGFGNSPLHF. CDR3 DNA: TGTGCCTGGAGTATTCTCAGGGGATTTGGTAATTCACCCCTCCACTTT. V is TRBV30 and J is TRBJ1-6; a weak D match, TRBD1 (6 bases). Per germline, CDR1 GTSNPN and CDR2 SVGIG (reference sequence). Trimming shortened V by 2 bases and J by 6 bases, and 17 bases separated the two germline ends. This CDR3 spans 16 amino acids. Looking up the rest from reference TRBV30 and TRBJ1-6 gives the full variable domain: SQTIHQWPATLVQPVGSPLSLECTVEGTSNPNLYWYRQAAGRGLQLLFYSVGIGQISSEVPQNLSASRPQDRQFILSSKKLLLSDSGFYLCAWSILRGFGNSPLHFGNGTRLTVT.

Here the CDR3 DNA reads TGTGCCAGCAGCCGATCGGGACTAGCGGGAGCGGGTGAGCAGTTCTTC. This gives the protein CASSRSGLAGAGEQFF. V and J are TRBV11-2 and TRBJ2-1, with TRBD2 matching 14 bases. V shed 5 bases and J 9 bases; nucleotides not matched to a gene: 9. The CDR3 has 16 residues. Germline V gene data show CDR1 as SGHAT and CDR2 as FQNNGV.

The chain has TRBV25-1 and TRBJ1-2, with TRBD1 matching over 8 bases. The CDR3 has 15 amino acids. Trimming at V came to 6 bases and at J to 4 bases, leaving 10 bases not matched to a gene. The germline gives CDR1 MGHDK, CDR2 SYGVNS. CDR3 DNA: TGTGCCAGCAGCCTTGGGACAGGCCTATTCTATGGCTACACCTTC. Residues: CASSLGTGLFYGYTF.

The V call is TRBV28, the J call TRBJ1-2; no clear D. The CDR3 totals 12 residues. V lost 2 bases and J 8 bases, leaving 9 bases between the germline ends. CDR1 is MDHEN and CDR2 is SYDVKM in the germline V gene. In nucleotides, the CDR3 is TGTGCCAGCAGTTTACAGTCGAGGGGCTACACCTTC. It specifies CASSLQSRGYTF.

This sequence joins TRBV27 and TRBJ2-1, with 7 bases matching TRBD2. CDR3 length equals 18 residues. Germline V gene sequence: CDR1 MNHEY, CDR2 SMNVEV (reference sequence). V was pared by 9 bases and J by 8 bases, with 25 bases of the junction left unmatched. The CDR3 is CARSGVQGLPGAVDEQFF. The CDR3 DNA sequence: TGTGCCAGATCGGGGGTTCAGGGACTACCGGGTGCGGTGGATGAGCAGTTCTTC.